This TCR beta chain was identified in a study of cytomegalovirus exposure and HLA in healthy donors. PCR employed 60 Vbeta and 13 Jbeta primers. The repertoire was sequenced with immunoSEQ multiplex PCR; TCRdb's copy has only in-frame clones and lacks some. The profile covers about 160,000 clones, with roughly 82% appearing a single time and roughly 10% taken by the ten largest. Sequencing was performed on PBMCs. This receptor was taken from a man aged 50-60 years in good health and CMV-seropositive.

This CDR3 is CASSLGTGEETQYF. The CDR3 nucleotides are TGCGCCAGCAGCTTGGGGACAGGGGAAGAGACCCAGTACTTC. This chain uses TRBV5-1 with TRBJ2-5, with 9 bases that match TRBD1. The CDR3 extends over 14 amino acids. In germline, CDR1 is SGHRS, CDR2 YFSETQ. Unmatched junction bases numbered 0, after V lost 0 bases and J lost 3 bases.